The 2 T cell receptor beta chains below come from one sample, sequenced in a study of blood T cell repertoires in COVID-19. The table came from immunoSEQ multiplex PCR; TCRdb's copy has only in-frame clones and leaves some out. This table holds fewer than 350,000 clones, roughly nine tenths found once. The sequenced sample was PBMCs or T cells enriched from blood (not recorded which). All receptors derive from a man in his sixties who had recovered from COVID-19.

This chain uses TRBV5-1 with TRBJ2-1; TRBD2 matches at 12 bases. Unmatched junction bases numbered 4, after V lost 0 bases and J lost 6 bases. The CDR3 extends over 16 amino acids. Per the germline V gene, CDR1 is SGHRS and CDR2 is YFSETQ. CDR3 in amino acids: CASSLVATSGSNEQFF. DNA for the CDR3: TGCGCCAGCAGCTTGGTCGCGACTAGCGGGAGCAATGAGCAGTTCTTC.

This clone has more than one count but fewer than ten. The CDR3: CASSLVPTNTEAFF. CDR3 in DNA: TGTGCCAGCAGCTTAGTACCGACTAACACTGAAGCTTTCTTT. The chain is built from TRBV7-2 and TRBJ1-1; no clear D. CDR3 length equals 14 residues. Germline assignment: CDR1 SGHTA and CDR2 FQGNSA. V dropped 1 base and J dropped 2 bases, with 8 bases sitting between them.